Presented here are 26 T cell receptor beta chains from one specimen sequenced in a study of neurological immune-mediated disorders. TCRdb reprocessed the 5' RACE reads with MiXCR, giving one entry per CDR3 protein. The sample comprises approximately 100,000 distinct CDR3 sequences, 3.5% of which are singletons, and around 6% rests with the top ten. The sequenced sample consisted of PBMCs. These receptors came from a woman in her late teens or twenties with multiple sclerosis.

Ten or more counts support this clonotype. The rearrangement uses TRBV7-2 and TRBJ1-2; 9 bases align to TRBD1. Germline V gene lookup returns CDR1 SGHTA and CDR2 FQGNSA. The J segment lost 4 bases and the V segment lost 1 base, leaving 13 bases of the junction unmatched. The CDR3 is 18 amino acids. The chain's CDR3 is CASSLDRVQGAFLYGYTF. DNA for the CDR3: TGTGCCAGCAGCTTAGATCGCGTACAGGGGGCGTTCCTCTATGGCTACACCTTC.

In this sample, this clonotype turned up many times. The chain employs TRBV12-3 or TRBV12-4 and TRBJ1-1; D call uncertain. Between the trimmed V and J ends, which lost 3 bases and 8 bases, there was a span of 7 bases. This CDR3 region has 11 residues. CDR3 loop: CASSFHLEAFF. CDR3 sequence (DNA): TGTGCCAGCAGTTTTCACCTCGAAGCTTTCTTT.

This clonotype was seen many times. The CDR3 loop is CASSQEDRGPGYTQYF. Here the CDR3 DNA reads TGCGCCAGCAGCCAAGAAGATAGGGGTCCCGGCTATACGCAGTATTTT. J is TRBJ2-3 and V is TRBV4-3, with D possibly matching TRBD1 (5 bases). Trimming pared 0 bases from V and 7 bases from J, leaving 17 bases between. The CDR3 covers 16 residues. Germline loops: CDR1 LGHNA, CDR2 YSLEER.

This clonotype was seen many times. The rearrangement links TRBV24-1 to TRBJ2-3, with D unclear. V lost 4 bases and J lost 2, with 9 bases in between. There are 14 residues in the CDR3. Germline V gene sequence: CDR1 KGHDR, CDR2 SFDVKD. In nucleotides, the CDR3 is TGTGCCACCAGTGACAGGAGTTCCACAGATACGCAGTATTTT. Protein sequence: CATSDRSSTDTQYF.

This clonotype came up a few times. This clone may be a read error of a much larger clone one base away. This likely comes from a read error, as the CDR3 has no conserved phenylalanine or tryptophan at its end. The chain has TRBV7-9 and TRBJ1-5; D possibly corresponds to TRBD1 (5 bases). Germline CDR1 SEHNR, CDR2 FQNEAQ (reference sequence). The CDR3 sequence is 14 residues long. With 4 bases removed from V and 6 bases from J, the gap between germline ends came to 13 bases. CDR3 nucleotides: TGTGCCAGCAGCTCGCGGGAGGGGAGTCAGCCCCAGCATTGT. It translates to CASSSREGSQPQHC.

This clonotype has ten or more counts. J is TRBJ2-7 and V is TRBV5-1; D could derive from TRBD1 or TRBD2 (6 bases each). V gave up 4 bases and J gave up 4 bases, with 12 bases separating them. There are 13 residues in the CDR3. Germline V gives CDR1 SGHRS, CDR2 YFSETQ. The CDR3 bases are TGCGCCAGCAGCGCTTTAGGGGGGTACGAGCAGTACTTC. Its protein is CASSALGGYEQYF.

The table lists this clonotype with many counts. The CDR3 spells CASSQGWDRENEQFF. In nucleotides, the CDR3 is TGTGCCAGCAGCCAAGGTTGGGACAGGGAGAATGAGCAGTTCTTC. The chain links TRBV3-1 to TRBJ2-1; TRBD1 agrees at 9 bases. V lost 1 base, J lost 7 bases, and 5 bases stayed unmatched. From germline, CDR1 is LGHDT and CDR2 YNNKEL (reference sequence). The CDR3 sequence is 15 residues long.

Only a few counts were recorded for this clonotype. The CDR3 loop reads CATSGPGLAVAANTGELFF. The CDR3 DNA reads TGTGCCACCAGTGGCCCGGGACTAGCGGTTGCCGCGAACACCGGGGAGCTGTTTTTT. V and J are TRBV24-1 and TRBJ2-2; 11 nucleotides line up with TRBD2. CDR1 KGHDR and CDR2 SFDVKD come from the germline V gene. J was trimmed by 0 bases and V by 5 bases; bases with no gene match: 10. This CDR3 is 19 amino acids long.

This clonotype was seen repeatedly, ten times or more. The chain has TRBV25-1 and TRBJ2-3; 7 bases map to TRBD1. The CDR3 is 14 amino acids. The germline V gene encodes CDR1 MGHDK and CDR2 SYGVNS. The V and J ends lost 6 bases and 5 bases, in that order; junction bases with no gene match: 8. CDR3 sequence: CASSVLTGEDTQYF. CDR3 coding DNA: TGTGCCAGCAGCGTCCTTACAGGGGAAGATACGCAGTATTTT.

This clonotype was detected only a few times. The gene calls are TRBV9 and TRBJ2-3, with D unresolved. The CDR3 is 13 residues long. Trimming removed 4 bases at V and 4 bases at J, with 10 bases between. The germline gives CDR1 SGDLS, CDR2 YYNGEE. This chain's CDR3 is CASSTARADTQYF. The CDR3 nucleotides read TGTGCCAGCAGCACCGCTAGGGCAGATACGCAGTATTTT.

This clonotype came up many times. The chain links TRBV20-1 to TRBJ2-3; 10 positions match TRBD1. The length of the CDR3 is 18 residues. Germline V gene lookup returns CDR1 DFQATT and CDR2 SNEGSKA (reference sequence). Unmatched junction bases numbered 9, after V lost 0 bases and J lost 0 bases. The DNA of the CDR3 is TGCAGTGCTAGAGACTTGGACAGGGGGAGCGCTAGCACAGATACGCAGTATTTT. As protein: CSARDLDRGSASTDTQYF.

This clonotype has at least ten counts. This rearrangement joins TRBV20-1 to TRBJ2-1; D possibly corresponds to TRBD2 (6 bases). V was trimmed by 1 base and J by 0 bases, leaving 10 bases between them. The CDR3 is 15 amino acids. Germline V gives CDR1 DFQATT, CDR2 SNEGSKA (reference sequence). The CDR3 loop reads CSARAGAASYNEQFF. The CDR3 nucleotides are TGCAGTGCTAGAGCGGGAGCGGCCTCCTACAATGAGCAGTTCTTC.

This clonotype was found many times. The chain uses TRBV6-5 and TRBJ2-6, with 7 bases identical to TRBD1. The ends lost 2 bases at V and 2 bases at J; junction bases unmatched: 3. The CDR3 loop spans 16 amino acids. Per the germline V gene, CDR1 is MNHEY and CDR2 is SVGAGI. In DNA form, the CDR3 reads TGTGCCAGCAGTTACGCAGGGGGTACTGGGGCCAACGTCCTGACTTTC. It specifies CASSYAGGTGANVLTF.

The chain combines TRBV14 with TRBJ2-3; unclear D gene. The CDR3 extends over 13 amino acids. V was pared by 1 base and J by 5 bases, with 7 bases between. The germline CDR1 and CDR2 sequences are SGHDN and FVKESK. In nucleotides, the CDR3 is TGTGCCAGCAGCCAAGCCGAAGGAGATACGCAGTATTTT. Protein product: CASSQAEGDTQYF.

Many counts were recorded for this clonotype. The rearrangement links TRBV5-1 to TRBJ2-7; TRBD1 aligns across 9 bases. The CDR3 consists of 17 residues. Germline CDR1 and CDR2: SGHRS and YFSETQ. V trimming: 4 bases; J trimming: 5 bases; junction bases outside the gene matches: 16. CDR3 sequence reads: CASSLRDRANGAHEQYF. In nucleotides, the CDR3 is TGCGCCAGCAGCCTCCGGGACAGGGCTAATGGGGCCCACGAGCAGTACTTC.

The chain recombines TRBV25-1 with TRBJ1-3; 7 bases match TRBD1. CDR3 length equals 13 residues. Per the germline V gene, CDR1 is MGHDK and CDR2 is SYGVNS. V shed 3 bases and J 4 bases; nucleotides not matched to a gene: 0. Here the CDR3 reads CASSETGGNTIYF. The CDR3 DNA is TGTGCCAGCAGTGAGACAGGGGGAAACACCATATATTTT.

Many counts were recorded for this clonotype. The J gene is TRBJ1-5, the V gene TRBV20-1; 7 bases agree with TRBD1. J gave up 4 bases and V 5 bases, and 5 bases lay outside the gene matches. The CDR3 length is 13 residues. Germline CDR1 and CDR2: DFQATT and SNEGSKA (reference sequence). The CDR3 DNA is TGCAGTGCTCCGCGGGACAGTAATCAGCCCCAGCATTTT. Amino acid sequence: CSAPRDSNQPQHF.

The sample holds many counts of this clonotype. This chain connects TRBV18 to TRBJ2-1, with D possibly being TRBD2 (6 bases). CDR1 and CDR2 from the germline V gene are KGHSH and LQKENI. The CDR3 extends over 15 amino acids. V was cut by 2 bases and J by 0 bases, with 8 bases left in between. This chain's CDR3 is CASSPGGNSYNEQFF. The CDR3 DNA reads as TGTGCCAGCTCACCAGGGGGGAACTCCTACAATGAGCAGTTCTTC.

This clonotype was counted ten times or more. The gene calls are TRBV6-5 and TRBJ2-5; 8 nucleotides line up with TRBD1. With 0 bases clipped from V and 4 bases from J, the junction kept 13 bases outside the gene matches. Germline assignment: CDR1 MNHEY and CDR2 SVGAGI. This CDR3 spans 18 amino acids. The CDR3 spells CASSYSHMDRVGSETQYF. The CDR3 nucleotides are TGTGCCAGCAGTTACTCCCATATGGACAGGGTGGGATCAGAGACCCAGTACTTC.

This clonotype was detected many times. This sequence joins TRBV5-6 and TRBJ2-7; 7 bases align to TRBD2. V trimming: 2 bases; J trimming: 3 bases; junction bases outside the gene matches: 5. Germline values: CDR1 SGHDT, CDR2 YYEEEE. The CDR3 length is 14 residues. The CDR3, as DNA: TGTGCCAGCAGCTTAATGGCGGGAGTCTACGAGCAGTACTTC. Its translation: CASSLMAGVYEQYF.

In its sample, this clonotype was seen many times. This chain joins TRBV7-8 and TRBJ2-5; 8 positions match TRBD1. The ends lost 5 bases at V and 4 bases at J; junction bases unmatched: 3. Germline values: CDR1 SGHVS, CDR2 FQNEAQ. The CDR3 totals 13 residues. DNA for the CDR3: TGTGCCAGCAGCCCAGACAGGGGAGAGACCCAGTACTTC. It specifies CASSPDRGETQYF.

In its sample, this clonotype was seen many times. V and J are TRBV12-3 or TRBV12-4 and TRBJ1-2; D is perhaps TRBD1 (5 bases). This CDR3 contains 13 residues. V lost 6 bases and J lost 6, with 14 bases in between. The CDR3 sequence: CASSADTANGYTF. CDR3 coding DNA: TGTGCCAGCAGCGCGGACACGGCGAATGGCTACACCTTC.

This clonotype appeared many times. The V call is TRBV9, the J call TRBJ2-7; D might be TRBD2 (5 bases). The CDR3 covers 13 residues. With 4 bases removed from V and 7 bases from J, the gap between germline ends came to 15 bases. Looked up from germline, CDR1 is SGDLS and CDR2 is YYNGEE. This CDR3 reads CASSTAGLGEQYF. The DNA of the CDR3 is TGTGCCAGCAGCACCGCGGGTCTGGGGGAGCAGTACTTC.

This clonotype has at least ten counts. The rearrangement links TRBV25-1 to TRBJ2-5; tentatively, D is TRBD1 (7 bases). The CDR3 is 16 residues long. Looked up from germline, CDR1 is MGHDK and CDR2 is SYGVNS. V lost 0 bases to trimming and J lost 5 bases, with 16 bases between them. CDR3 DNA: TGTGCCAGCAGTGAATATCGGGAGACAGGGAGTGAGACCCAGTACTTC. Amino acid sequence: CASSEYRETGSETQYF.

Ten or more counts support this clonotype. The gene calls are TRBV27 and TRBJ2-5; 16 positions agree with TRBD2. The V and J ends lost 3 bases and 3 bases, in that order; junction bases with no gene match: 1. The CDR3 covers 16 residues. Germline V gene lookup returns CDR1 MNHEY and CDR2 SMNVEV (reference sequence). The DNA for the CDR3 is TGTGCCAGCAGTTTGGGACTAGCGGGGGGGGAAGAGACCCAGTACTTC. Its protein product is CASSLGLAGGEETQYF.

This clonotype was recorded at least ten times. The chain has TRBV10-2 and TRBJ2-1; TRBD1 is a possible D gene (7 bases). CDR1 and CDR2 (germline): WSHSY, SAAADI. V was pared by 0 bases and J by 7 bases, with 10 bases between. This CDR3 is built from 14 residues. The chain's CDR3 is CASSESAGGNEQFF. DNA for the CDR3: TGCGCCAGCAGTGAGTCAGCAGGGGGGAATGAGCAGTTCTTC.